The TCR beta chain under discussion was sequenced for a study of blood T cell repertoires in COVID-19. Study in general: The study drew acute and convalescent COVID-19 samples from the United States, Italy and Spain.

Study processing details: Cell counts per sample came from amplifying reference gene primers. Repertoires were generated with immunoSEQ multiplex PCR, while TCRdb's copy carries only in-frame clones and drops some. That table supplies the V and J calls and clone size; D and trimming were determined from the DNA. The sample carries 65,000 to 90,000 clones, approximately 78% recorded once. The CDR3 is 14 amino acids. Trimming took off 4 bases at V and 2 bases at J, with 13 bases between the two ends. CDR1 and CDR2 from the germline V gene are SGHRS and YFSETQ. The specimen was peripheral blood. The chain links TRBV5-1 to TRBJ2-7, with TRBD2 as a possible D gene (5 bases). The sequence came from an elderly woman with active or convalescent COVID-19. The CDR3 sequence is CASSQKTGAYEQYF. DNA of the CDR3: TGCGCCAGCAGCCAAAAGACCGGGGCCTACGAGCAGTACTTC.